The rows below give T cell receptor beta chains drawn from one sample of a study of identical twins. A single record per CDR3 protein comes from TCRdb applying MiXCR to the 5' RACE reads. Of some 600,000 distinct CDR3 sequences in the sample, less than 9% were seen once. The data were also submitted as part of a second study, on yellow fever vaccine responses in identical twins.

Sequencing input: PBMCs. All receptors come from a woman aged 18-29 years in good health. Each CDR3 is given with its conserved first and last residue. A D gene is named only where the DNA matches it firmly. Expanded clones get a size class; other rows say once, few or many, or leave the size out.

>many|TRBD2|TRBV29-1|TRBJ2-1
CSVATSGRDQFF
TGCAGCGTCGCCACTAGCGGGAGAGATCAGTTCTTC
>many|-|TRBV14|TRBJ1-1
CASSQLLQFTEAFF
TGTGCCAGCAGCCAACTACTCCAGTTCACTGAAGCTTTCTTT
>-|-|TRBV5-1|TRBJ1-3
CASSQERGGNTIYF
TGCGCCAGCAGCCAAGAGAGGGGCGGAAACACCATATATTTT
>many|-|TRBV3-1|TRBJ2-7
CAGRRQGLYEQYF
TGTGCAGGCCGTCGACAGGGACTCTACGAGCAGTACTTC
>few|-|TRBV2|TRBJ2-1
CASSDIGRDNGFF
TGTGCCAGCAGTGATATTGGGAGGGACAATGGGTTCTTC
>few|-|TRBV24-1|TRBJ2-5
CATGTAQETQYF
TGTGCCACCGGGACCGCACAAGAGACCCAGTACTTC
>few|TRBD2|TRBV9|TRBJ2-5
CASSVGGLAGFKETQYF
TGTGCCAGCAGCGTAGGAGGGCTAGCGGGATTCAAGGAGACCCAGTACTTC
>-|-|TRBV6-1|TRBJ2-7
CASSKGVSSANYEQYF
TGTGCCAGCAGTAAAGGGGTGTCTAGCGCGAACTACGAGCAGTACTTC
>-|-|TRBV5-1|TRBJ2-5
CASSSPGTRETQYF
TGCGCCAGCAGCTCCCCCGGGACACGGGAGACCCAGTACTTC
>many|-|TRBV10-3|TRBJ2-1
CAISGSFTRTGTGSYNEQFF
TGTGCCATCAGTGGGTCATTTACCCGCACCGGGACTGGCTCCTACAATGAGCAGTTCTTC
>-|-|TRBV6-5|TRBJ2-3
CASSWREADTQYF
TGTGCCAGCAGTTGGCGTGAAGCAGATACGCAGTATTTT
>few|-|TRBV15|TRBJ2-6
CATSTTKKTGANVLTF
TGTGCCACCAGCACAACCAAGAAGACTGGGGCCAACGTCCTGACTTTC
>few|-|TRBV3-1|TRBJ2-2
CASSQGAGIAGELFF
TGTGCCAGCAGCCAGGGGGCAGGGATCGCCGGGGAGCTGTTTTTT
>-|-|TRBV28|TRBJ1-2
CASSLSGINYGYTF
TGTGCCAGCAGTCTTTCTGGGATTAACTATGGCTACACCTTC
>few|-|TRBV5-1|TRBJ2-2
CASSLSVVRELFF
TGCGCCAGCAGCTTGTCCGTAGTTCGGGAGCTGTTTTTT
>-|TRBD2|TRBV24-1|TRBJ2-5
CATSDLGTSARGLQETQYF
TGTGCCACCAGTGATTTAGGGACTAGCGCCCGAGGGCTTCAAGAGACCCAGTACTTC
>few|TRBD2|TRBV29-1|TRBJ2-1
CSVAQLAGYEQFF
TGCAGCGTTGCGCAACTAGCGGGGTATGAGCAGTTCTTC
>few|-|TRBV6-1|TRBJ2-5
CASSEQGFPQETQYF
TGTGCCAGCAGTGAACAGGGGTTTCCTCAAGAGACCCAGTACTTC
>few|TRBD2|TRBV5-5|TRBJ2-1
CASSLGAGGTNEQFF
TGTGCCAGCAGCCTGGGGGCGGGAGGGACAAATGAGCAGTTCTTC
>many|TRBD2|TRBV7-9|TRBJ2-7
CASTVAGSSYEQYF
TGTGCCAGCACCGTAGCGGGCAGCTCCTACGAGCAGTACTTC
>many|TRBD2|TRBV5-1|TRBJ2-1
CASSLSTSRSYNEQFF
TGCGCCAGCAGCTTATCGACTAGCCGGAGCTACAATGAGCAGTTCTTC
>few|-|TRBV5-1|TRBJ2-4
CASSSQGIVQYF
TGCGCCAGCAGCTCACAGGGTATCGTTCAGTACTTC
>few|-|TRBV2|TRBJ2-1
CASTLKAEQFF
TGTGCCAGCACCCTCAAGGCGGAGCAGTTCTTC
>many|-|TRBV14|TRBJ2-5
CASSLNPGAYQETQYF
TGTGCCAGCAGCCTCAATCCAGGGGCCTATCAAGAGACCCAGTACTTC
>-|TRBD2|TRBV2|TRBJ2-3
CAIRLTGTSGGRTDTQYF
TGTGCCATCAGATTGACCGGGACTAGCGGGGGGCGCACAGATACGCAGTATTTT
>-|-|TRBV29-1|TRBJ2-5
CSVEDPPVQETQYF
TGCAGCGTTGAAGATCCGCCGGTCCAAGAGACCCAGTACTTC
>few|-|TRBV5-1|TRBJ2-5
CASSREKAETQYF
TGCGCCAGCAGCCGGGAGAAGGCGGAGACCCAGTACTTC
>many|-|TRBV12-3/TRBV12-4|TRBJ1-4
CASSPNRASNEKLFF
TGTGCCAGCAGCCCGAACAGGGCGAGTAATGAAAAACTGTTTTTT